This T cell receptor beta chain was profiled in a study of blood T cell repertoires in COVID-19. Study-wide context: Sample material is recorded as cDNA or gDNA derived from T cells, B-cell-depleted T cells, or PBMCs.

Assay used: immunoSEQ multiplex PCR; TCRdb lists only in-frame clones, some missing. The sample yields roughly 380,000 clones, approximately 90% seen once. Source material: peripheral blood. The source of this sequence is a woman aged 40 to 50 with COVID-19, enrolled during active disease.

CDR3 loop: CATRIGTSYEQYF. CDR3 DNA sequence: TGTGCCACCAGGATTGGCACCTCCTACGAGCAGTACTTC. The chain has TRBV6-5 and TRBJ2-7; D is uncertain. Germline V gene data show CDR1 as MNHEY and CDR2 as SVGAGI. V shed 10 bases and J shed 0 bases, with 13 bases lying between them. The CDR3 length is 13 residues.